The 21 T cell receptor beta chains listed next were all sequenced from one sample in a study of T cell responses to AZD1222 COVID-19 vaccine. Using immunoSEQ multiplex PCR, the repertoire was profiled, and TCRdb retains in-frame clones only, with some absent. The data hold some 150,000 clones, with approximately 87% observed a single time. This specimen consisted of peripheral blood, obtained 28 days after the second AZD1222 dose. These receptors came from an adult who received the AZD1222 COVID-19 vaccine.

The rearrangement links TRBV5-4 to TRBJ2-7; 7 bases align to TRBD2. The CDR3 extends over 15 amino acids. The germline V gene has CDR1 SGHNT and CDR2 YYREEE (reference sequence). Germline trimming cut 0 bases from V and 3 bases from J; bases unmatched to any gene: 6. This chain's CDR3 is CASSLGGGSRYEQYF. DNA for the CDR3: TGTGCCAGCAGCTTGGGGGGCGGGAGCCGCTACGAGCAGTACTTC.

J is TRBJ2-3 and V is TRBV9; 8 bases agree with TRBD2. Trimming removed 4 bases from V and 2 bases from J; junction bases left unmatched: 6. The CDR3 consists of 15 residues. CDR1 SGDLS and CDR2 YYNGEE come from the germline V gene. CDR3 sequence: CASSLGGALTDTQYF. DNA of the CDR3: TGTGCCAGCAGCCTCGGGGGGGCGCTCACAGATACGCAGTATTTT.

This clone occurred once. This sequence joins TRBV4-2 and TRBJ2-4; D call uncertain. The CDR3 has 18 residues. V lost 1 base and J 0 bases, leaving 16 bases between the germline ends. Per the germline V gene, CDR1 is LGHNA and CDR2 is YNFKEQ. CDR3 sequence reads: CASSQGHIPLKAKNIQYF. In nucleotides, the CDR3 is TGTGCCAGCAGCCAAGGACATATCCCCCTTAAAGCCAAAAACATTCAGTACTTC.

V gene TRBV7-3 combines with J gene TRBJ1-1; no clear D gene. The germline V and J ends were trimmed by 1 base and 4 bases, with 10 bases remaining between them. Germline V CDR1 and CDR2: SGHTA, FQGTGA. This CDR3 is 14 amino acids long. The CDR3 loop is CASSLKGYGTEAFF. The CDR3 DNA sequence: TGTGCCAGCAGCTTAAAAGGGTACGGCACTGAAGCTTTCTTT.

This clone was seen a handful of times. The chain is built from TRBV12-3 or TRBV12-4 and TRBJ2-7, with TRBD1 matching 7 bases. This CDR3 region has 13 residues. The trim removed 4 bases at V and 2 bases at J, leaving 2 bases unmatched. Here the CDR3 DNA reads TGTGCCAGCAGTTCGGGACAGACCTACGAGCAGTACTTC. Protein: CASSSGQTYEQYF.

The chain carries TRBV9 and TRBJ1-1; the D gene is possibly TRBD1 (5 bases). Germline V gene sequence: CDR1 SGDLS, CDR2 YYNGEE. CDR3 length equals 16 residues. Trimming took off 0 bases at V and 4 bases at J, with 16 bases between the two ends. The CDR3 spells CASSVGVGPRGTEAFF. Written as DNA, the CDR3 is TGTGCCAGCAGCGTAGGTGTGGGGCCGCGAGGCACTGAAGCTTTCTTT.

The chain employs TRBV12-3 or TRBV12-4 and TRBJ1-1, with a possible D match to TRBD1 (5 bases). The CDR3 is made up of 13 amino acids. V was clipped by 1 base and J by 6 bases, with 9 bases between them. The CDR3 is CASSLGQGAEAFF. Here the CDR3 DNA reads TGTGCCAGCAGTTTAGGGCAGGGAGCTGAAGCTTTCTTT.

This clone was seen only a few times. The chain recombines TRBV18 with TRBJ2-3; the D is unclear. Trimming removed 0 bases from V and 3 bases from J, with 10 bases in between. The CDR3 length is 15 residues. Germline-derived CDR1 and CDR2 are KGHSH and LQKENI. CDR3 sequence: CASSPPSSKTDTQYF. The CDR3 coding sequence is TGTGCCAGCTCACCACCGAGCAGTAAGACAGATACGCAGTATTTT.

The J gene is TRBJ2-3, the V gene TRBV19; D unresolved. V was trimmed by 5 bases and J by 6 bases, leaving 9 bases between them. CDR1 and CDR2 from the germline V gene are LNHDA and SQIVND (reference sequence). The CDR3 sequence is 12 residues long. The CDR3 DNA reads TGTGCCAGTAGTGTCGACGGGGATACGCAGTATTTT. As protein: CASSVDGDTQYF.

V is TRBV19 and J is TRBJ1-1, with 11 bases aligning to TRBD1. This CDR3 region has 13 residues. The germline gives CDR1 LNHDA, CDR2 SQIVND (reference sequence). V trimming: 11 bases; J trimming: 4 bases; junction bases outside the gene matches: 6. DNA of the CDR3: TGTGCCTCCAGGGACAGGGGGAGCACTGAAGCTTTCTTT. Translation gives CASRDRGSTEAFF.

J is TRBJ2-1 and V is TRBV5-1; 7 nucleotides match TRBD2. The trim removed 1 base at V and 3 bases at J, leaving 4 bases unmatched. The germline CDR1 and CDR2 sequences are SGHRS and YFSETQ. This CDR3 is built from 15 residues. CDR3 amino acids: CASSLPGGDYNEQFF. CDR3 nucleotide sequence: TGCGCCAGCAGCTTGCCGGGGGGAGACTACAATGAGCAGTTCTTC.

The V and J genes are TRBV6-1 and TRBJ2-7; D is perhaps TRBD1 or TRBD2 (7 bases each). The V end lost 8 bases, the J end lost 7 bases, and 15 bases lay between the germline ends. Germline V gene data show CDR1 as MNHNS and CDR2 as SASEGT. The CDR3 extends over 12 amino acids. In DNA form, the CDR3 reads TGTGCCAGCGGGGAGGGGGCAAGAGAGCAGTACTTC. Protein sequence: CASGEGAREQYF.

The gene calls are TRBV30 and TRBJ2-1; perhaps D is TRBD1 or TRBD2 (5 bases each). V gave up 2 bases and J gave up 1 base, with 9 bases separating them. This CDR3 is built from 14 residues. Per the germline V gene, CDR1 is GTSNPN and CDR2 is SVGIG (reference sequence). This CDR3 is CAWSSGQSYNEQFF. CDR3 nucleotide sequence: TGTGCCTGGAGTAGCGGACAATCCTACAATGAGCAGTTCTTC.

CDR3 loop: CASSPRIAGDPWEEQFF. DNA for the CDR3: TGTGCCAGCAGCCCCCGGATAGCGGGGGACCCCTGGGAGGAGCAGTTCTTC. This rearrangement joins TRBV7-2 to TRBJ2-1, with 9 bases matching TRBD2. The length of the CDR3 is 17 residues. The germline V gene encodes CDR1 SGHTA and CDR2 FQGNSA. With V trimmed by 5 bases and J by 10 bases, 18 bases remained unmatched.

The chain employs TRBV5-4 and TRBJ1-6, with D hard to call. CDR1 and CDR2 (germline): SGHNT, YYREEE (reference sequence). This CDR3 has 13 amino acids. Trimming removed 8 bases at V and 3 bases at J, with 9 bases between. The CDR3 region is CASSEVYNSPLHF. For the CDR3, the DNA is TGTGCCAGTAGCGAGGTCTATAATTCACCCCTCCACTTT.

The chain is built from TRBV18 and TRBJ2-5; no clear D. The CDR3 runs 15 residues. Germline loops: CDR1 KGHSH, CDR2 LQKENI. The germline V and J ends were trimmed by 2 bases and 1 base, with 11 bases remaining between them. The CDR3 bases are TGTGCCAGCTCACCAAGGTACGACCGCCAAGAGACCCAGTACTTC. Translating gives CASSPRYDRQETQYF. Based on the CDR3 plus reference TRBV18 and TRBJ2-5, the full variable domain is NAGVMQNPRHLVRRRGQEARLRCSPMKGHSHVYWYRQLPEEGLKFMVYLQKENIIDESGMPKERFSAEFPKEGPSILRIQQVVRGDSAAYFCASSPRYDRQETQYFGPGTRLLVL.

The V gene is TRBV30, the J gene TRBJ1-2; 8 positions agree with TRBD1. CDR1 and CDR2 (germline): GTSNPN, SVGIG (reference sequence). This CDR3 has 14 residues. V lost 7 bases and J lost 1; bases outside the gene matches: 8. CDR3 nucleotides: TGTGCCTCCAACCCAGGGGGCAATAACTATGGCTACACCTTC. It codes for CASNPGGNNYGYTF.

The chain recombines TRBV7-9 with TRBJ2-7; D is perhaps TRBD1 or TRBD2 (6 bases each). The CDR3 has 12 residues. V was cut by 8 bases and J by 6 bases, with 14 bases left in between. The germline V gene has CDR1 SEHNR and CDR2 FQNEAQ (reference sequence). The CDR3 DNA reads TGTGCCAGCGGGACGGGGGCCTCCGAGCAGTACTTC. Its protein product is CASGTGASEQYF.

DNA of the CDR3: TGTGCCAGCAGTCGTACAGGGAGAGGTGGCTACACCTTC. It is translated as CASSRTGRGGYTF. This chain joins TRBV28 and TRBJ1-2; D might be TRBD1 (6 bases). The CDR3 covers 13 residues. The V end lost 5 bases, the J end lost 7 bases, and 14 bases lay between the germline ends. The germline V gene has CDR1 MDHEN and CDR2 SYDVKM.

The chain links TRBV6-6 to TRBJ2-5; possibly TRBD2 for D (6 bases). CDR1 is MNHNY, CDR2 SVGAGI, per germline (reference sequence). With 6 bases removed from V and 4 bases from J, the gap between germline ends came to 18 bases. The CDR3 runs to 15 residues. This CDR3 is CASSDQEGKRETQYF. In DNA, the CDR3 is TGTGCCAGCAGCGACCAGGAGGGTAAGCGAGAGACCCAGTACTTC.

The chain uses TRBV19 and TRBJ1-1; weak D call: TRBD1 (5 bases). The germline V gene has CDR1 LNHDA and CDR2 SQIVND (reference sequence). The CDR3 runs to 15 residues. Trimming removed 0 bases from V and 6 bases from J, with 14 bases in between. The CDR3 spells CASSIDLGGVPEAFF. In DNA, the CDR3 is TGTGCCAGTAGTATAGATCTGGGGGGTGTCCCTGAAGCTTTCTTT.